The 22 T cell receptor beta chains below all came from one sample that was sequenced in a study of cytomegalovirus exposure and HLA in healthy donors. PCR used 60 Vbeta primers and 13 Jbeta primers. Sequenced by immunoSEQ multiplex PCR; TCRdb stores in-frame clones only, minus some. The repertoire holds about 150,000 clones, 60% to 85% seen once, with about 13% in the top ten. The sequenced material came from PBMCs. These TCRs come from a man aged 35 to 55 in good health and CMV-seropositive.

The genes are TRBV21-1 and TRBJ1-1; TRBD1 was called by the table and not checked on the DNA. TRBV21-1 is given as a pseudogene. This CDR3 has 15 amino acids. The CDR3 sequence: CASSIPGQGNTEAFF. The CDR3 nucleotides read TGTGCCAGCAGCATACCGGGACAGGGGAACACTGAAGCTTTCTTT.

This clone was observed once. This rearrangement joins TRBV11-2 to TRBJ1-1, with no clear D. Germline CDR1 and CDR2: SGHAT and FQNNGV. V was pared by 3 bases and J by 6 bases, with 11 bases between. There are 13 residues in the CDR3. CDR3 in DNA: TGTGCCAGCAGCTTGCGGGCGAGTTCTGAAGCTTTCTTT. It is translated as CASSLRASSEAFF.

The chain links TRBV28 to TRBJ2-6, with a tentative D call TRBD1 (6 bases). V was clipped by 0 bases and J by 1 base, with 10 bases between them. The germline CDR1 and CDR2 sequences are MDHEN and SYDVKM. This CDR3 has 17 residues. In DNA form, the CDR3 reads TGTGCCAGCAGTTTATGGGGACACCAATCTGGGGCCAACGTCCTGACTTTC. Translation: CASSLWGHQSGANVLTF.

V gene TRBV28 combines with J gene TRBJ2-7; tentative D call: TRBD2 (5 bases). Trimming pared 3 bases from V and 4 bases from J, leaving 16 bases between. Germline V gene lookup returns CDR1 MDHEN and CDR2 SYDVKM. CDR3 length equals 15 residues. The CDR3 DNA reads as TGTGCCAGCAGTTTTTCGGGATCCCCTCCTTACGAGCAGTACTTC. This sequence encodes CASSFSGSPPYEQYF. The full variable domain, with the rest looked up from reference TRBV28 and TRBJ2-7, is DVKVTQSSRYLVKRTGEKVFLECVQDMDHENMFWYRQDPGLGLRLIYFSYDVKMKEKGDIPEGYSVSREKKERFSLILESASTNQTSMYLCASSFSGSPPYEQYFGPGTRLTVT.

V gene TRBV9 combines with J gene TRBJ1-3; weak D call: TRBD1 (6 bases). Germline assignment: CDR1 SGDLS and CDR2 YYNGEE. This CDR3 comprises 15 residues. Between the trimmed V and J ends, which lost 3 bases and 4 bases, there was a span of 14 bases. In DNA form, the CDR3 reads TGTGCCAGCAGCGCCGAAACAGGGCGAGGAAACACCATATATTTT. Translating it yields CASSAETGRGNTIYF.

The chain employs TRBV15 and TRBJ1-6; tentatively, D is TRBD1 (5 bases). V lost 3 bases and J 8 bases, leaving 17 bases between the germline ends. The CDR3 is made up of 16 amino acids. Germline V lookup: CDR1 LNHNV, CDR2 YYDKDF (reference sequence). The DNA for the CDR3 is TGTGCCACCAGCAGCTCCGGGGGGGACCTCGATTCACCCCTCCACTTT. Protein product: CATSSSGGDLDSPLHF.

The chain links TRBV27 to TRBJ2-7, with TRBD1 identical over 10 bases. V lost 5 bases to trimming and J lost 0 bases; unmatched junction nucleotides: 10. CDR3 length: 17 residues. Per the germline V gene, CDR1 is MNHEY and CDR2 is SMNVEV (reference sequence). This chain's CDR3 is CASSLHPGQGSSYEQYF. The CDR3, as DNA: TGTGCCAGCAGTCTTCATCCGGGACAGGGGAGCTCCTACGAGCAGTACTTC.

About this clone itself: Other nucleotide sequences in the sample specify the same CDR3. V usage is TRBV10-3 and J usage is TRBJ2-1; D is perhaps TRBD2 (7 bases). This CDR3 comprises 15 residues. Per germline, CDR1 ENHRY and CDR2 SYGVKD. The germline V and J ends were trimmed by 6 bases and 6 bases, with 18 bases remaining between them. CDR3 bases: TGTGCCATCAGGGGGGGGCTAGCGGCGTCCAATGAGCAGTTCTTC. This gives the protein CAIRGGLAASNEQFF.

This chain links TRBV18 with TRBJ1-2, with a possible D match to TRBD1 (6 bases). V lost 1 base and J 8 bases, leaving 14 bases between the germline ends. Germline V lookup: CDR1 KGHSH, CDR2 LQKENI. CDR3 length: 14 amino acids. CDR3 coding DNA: TGTGCCAGCTCACCACAACAGGGCGAGTACGGCTACACCTTC. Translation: CASSPQQGEYGYTF.

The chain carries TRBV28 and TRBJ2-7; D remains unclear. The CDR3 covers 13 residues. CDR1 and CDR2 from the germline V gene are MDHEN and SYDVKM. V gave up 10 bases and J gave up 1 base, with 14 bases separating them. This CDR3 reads CAIQWAGSYEQYF. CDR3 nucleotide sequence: TGTGCCATTCAGTGGGCAGGATCCTACGAGCAGTACTTC.

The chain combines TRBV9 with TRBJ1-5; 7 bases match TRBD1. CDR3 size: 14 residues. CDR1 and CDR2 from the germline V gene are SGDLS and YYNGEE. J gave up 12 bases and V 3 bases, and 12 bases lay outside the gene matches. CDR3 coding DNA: TGTGCCAGCAGCGCCCCCCGGGGGACAGAGATCCAGCATTTT. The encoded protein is CASSAPRGTEIQHF.

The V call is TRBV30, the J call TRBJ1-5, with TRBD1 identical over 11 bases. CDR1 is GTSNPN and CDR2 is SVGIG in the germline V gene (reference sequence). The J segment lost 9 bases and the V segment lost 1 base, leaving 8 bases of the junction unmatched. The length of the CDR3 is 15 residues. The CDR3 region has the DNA TGTGCCTGGAGTGCCGGGGACAGGGGGTGGAGGCCCCAGCATTTT. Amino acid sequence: CAWSAGDRGWRPQHF.

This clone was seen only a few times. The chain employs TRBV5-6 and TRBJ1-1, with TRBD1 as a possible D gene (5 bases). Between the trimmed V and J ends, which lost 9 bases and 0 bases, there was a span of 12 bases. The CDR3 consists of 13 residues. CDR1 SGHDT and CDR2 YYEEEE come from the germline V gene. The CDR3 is CATRGKMNTEAFF. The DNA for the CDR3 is TGTGCCACCCGGGGGAAGATGAACACTGAAGCTTTCTTT.

CDR3 nucleotides: TGCGCCAGCAGTGACCTGACAGGGAAGGGGTACGAGCAGTACTTC. Amino acid sequence: CASSDLTGKGYEQYF. The gene calls are TRBV10-1 and TRBJ2-7; the match to TRBD1 covers 7 bases. The ends lost 3 bases at V and 4 bases at J; junction bases unmatched: 9. CDR3 length: 15 amino acids. Germline values: CDR1 WNHNN, CDR2 SYGVQD (reference sequence).

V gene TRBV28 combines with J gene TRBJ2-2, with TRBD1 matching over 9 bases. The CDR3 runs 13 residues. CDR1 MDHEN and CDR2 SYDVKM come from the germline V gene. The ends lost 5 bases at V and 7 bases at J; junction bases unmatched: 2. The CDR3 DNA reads TGTGCCAGCAGTCTGACAGGGGGCGGGGAGCTGTTTTTT. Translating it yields CASSLTGGGELFF.

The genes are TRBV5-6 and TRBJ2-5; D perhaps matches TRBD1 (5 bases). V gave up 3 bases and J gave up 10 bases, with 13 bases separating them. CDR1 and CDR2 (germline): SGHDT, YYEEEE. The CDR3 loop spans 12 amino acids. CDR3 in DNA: TGTGCCAGCAGCTCGTGGGGCCTCGGCCAGTACTTC. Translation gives CASSSWGLGQYF. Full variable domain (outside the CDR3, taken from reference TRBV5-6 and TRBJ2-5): DAGVTQSPTHLIKTRGQQVTLRCSPKSGHDTVSWYQQALGQGPQFIFQYYEEEERQRGNFPDRFSGHQFPNYSSELNVNALLLGDSALYLCASSSWGLGQYFGPGTRLLVL.

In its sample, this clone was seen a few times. The CDR3 region is CASSQNLLAGDGDTQYF. As DNA, the CDR3 is TGCGCCAGCAGCCAGAATCTACTAGCGGGAGATGGTGATACGCAGTATTTT. This sequence joins TRBV4-3 and TRBJ2-3; TRBD2 matches at 11 bases. CDR1 and CDR2 from the germline V gene are LGHNA and YSLEER. V gave up 3 bases and J gave up 6 bases; unmatched junction bases: 11. The CDR3 extends over 17 amino acids.

The chain's CDR3 is CASSTEGGPVGELFF. CDR3 nucleotides: TGTGCCAGTAGTACCGAGGGAGGGCCGGTCGGGGAGCTGTTTTTT. The chain combines TRBV19 with TRBJ2-2; 7 bases line up with TRBD2. This CDR3 spans 15 amino acids. Germline V gives CDR1 LNHDA, CDR2 SQIVND (reference sequence). V shed 4 bases, J shed 7 bases, and the junction held 9 bases outside the gene matches.

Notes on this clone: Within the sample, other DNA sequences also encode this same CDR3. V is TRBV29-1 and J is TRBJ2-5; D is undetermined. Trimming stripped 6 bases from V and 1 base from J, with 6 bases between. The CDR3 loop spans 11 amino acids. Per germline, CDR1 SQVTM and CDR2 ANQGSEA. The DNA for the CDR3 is TGCAGCGTGGCCCGCCAAGAGACCCAGTACTTC. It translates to CSVARQETQYF. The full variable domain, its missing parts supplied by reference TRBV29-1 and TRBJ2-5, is SAVISQKPSRDICQRGTSLTIQCQVDSQVTMMFWYRQQPGQSLTLIATANQGSEATYESGFVIDKFPISRPNLTFSTLTVSNMSPEDSSIYLCSVARQETQYFGPGTRLLVL.

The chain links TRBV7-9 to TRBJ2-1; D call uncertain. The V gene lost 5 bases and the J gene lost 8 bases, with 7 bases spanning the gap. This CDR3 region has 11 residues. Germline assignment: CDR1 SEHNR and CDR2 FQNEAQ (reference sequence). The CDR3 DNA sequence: TGTGCCAGCAGCCCCCAGGATGAGCAGTTCTTC. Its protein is CASSPQDEQFF.

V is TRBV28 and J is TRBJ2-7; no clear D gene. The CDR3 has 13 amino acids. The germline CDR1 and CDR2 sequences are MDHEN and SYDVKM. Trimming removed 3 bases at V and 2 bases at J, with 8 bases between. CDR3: CASSFPSAYEQYF. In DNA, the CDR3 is TGTGCCAGCAGTTTCCCCAGCGCCTACGAGCAGTACTTC.

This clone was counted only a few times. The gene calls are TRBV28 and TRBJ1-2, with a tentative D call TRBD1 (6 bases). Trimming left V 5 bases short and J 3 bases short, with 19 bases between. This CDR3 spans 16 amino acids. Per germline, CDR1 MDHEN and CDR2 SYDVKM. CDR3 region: CASSPRTALIYYGYTF. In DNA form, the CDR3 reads TGTGCCAGCAGTCCCCGGACAGCCCTGATTTACTATGGCTACACCTTC.